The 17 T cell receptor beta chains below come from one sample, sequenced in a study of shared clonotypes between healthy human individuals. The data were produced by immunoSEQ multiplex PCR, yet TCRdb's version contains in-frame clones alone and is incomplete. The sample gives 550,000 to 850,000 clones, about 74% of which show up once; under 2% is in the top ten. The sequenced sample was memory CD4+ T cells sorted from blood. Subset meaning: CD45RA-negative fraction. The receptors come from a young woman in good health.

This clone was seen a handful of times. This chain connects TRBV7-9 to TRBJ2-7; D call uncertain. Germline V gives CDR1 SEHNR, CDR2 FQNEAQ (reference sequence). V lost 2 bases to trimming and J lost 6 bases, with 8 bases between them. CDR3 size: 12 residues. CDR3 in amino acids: CASSLMGSEQYF. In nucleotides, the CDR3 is TGTGCCAGCAGCTTAATGGGGTCCGAGCAGTACTTC.

This chain's CDR3 is CASSGTELNTGELFF. DNA for the CDR3: TGTGCCAGCAGTGGCACGGAGTTGAACACCGGGGAGCTGTTTTTT. The genes are TRBV27 and TRBJ2-2; D gene ambiguous. This CDR3 contains 15 residues. Per the germline V gene, CDR1 is MNHEY and CDR2 is SMNVEV (reference sequence). Between the trimmed V and J ends, which lost 5 bases and 1 base, there was a span of 11 bases.

CDR3 in amino acids: CSVVWGLNTGELFF. In nucleotides, the CDR3 is TGCAGCGTTGTTTGGGGGCTCAACACCGGGGAGCTGTTTTTT. This chain uses TRBV29-1 with TRBJ2-2; a weak D match, TRBD1 (6 bases). The CDR3 contains 14 residues. Germline V gene sequence: CDR1 SQVTM, CDR2 ANQGSEA. V shed 4 bases and J shed 2 bases, with 11 bases lying between them.

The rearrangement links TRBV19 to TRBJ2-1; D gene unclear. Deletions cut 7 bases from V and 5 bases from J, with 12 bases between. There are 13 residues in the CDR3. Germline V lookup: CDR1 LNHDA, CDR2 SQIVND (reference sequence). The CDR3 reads CASMALVDNEQFF. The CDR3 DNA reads TGTGCCAGTATGGCACTCGTAGACAATGAGCAGTTCTTC. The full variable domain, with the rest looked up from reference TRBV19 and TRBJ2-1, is DGGITQSPKYLFRKEGQNVTLSCEQNLNHDAMYWYRQDPGQGLRLIYYSQIVNDFQKGDIAEGYSVSREKKESFPLTVTSAQKNPTAFYLCASMALVDNEQFFGPGTRLTVL.

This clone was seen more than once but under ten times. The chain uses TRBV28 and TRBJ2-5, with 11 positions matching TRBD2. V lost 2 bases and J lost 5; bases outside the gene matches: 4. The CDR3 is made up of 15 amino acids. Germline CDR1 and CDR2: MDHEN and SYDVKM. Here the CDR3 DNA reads TGTGCCAGCAGTTTACGGCTAGCGGGGGGTGAGACCCAGTACTTC. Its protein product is CASSLRLAGGETQYF. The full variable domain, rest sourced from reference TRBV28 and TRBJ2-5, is DVKVTQSSRYLVKRTGEKVFLECVQDMDHENMFWYRQDPGLGLRLIYFSYDVKMKEKGDIPEGYSVSREKKERFSLILESASTNQTSMYLCASSLRLAGGETQYFGPGTRLLVL.

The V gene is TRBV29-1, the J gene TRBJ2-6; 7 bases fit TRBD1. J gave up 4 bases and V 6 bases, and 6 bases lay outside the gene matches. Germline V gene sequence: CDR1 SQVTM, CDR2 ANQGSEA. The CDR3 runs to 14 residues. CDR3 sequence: CSVAQGTGANVLTF. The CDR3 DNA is TGCAGCGTCGCACAGGGGACAGGGGCCAACGTCCTGACTTTC.

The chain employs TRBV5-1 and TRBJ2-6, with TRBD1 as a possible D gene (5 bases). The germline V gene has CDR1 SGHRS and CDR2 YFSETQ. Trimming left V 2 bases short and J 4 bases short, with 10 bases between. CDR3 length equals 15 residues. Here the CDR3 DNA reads TGCGCCAGCAGCTTAACAGGTAGCGGGGCCAACGTCCTGACTTTC. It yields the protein CASSLTGSGANVLTF.

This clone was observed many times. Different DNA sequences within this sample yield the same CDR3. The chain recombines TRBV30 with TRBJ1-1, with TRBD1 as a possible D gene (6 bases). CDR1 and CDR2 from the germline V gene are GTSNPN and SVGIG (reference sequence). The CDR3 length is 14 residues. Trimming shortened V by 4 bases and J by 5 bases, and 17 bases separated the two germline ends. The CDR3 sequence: CAWTIGGVGTEAFF. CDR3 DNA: TGTGCCTGGACTATCGGGGGCGTAGGTACTGAAGCTTTCTTT.

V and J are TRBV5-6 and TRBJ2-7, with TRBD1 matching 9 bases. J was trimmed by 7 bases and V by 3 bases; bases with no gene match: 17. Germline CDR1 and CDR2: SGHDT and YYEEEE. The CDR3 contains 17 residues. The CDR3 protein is CASSSYPFSGTGSEQYF. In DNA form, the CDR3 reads TGTGCCAGCAGCTCCTACCCCTTCTCCGGGACAGGGTCAGAGCAGTACTTC.

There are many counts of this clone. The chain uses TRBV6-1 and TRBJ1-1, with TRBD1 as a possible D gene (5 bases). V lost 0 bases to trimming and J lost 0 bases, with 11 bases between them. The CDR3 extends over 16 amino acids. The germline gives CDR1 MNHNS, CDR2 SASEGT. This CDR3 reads CASSEAQGRVNTEAFF. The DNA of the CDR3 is TGTGCCAGCAGTGAAGCGCAGGGCAGGGTGAACACTGAAGCTTTCTTT.

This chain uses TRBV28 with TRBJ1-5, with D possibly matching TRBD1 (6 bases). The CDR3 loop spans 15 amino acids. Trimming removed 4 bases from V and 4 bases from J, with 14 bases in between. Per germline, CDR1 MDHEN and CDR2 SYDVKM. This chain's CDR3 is CASSYRGGPNQPQHF. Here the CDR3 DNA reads TGTGCCAGCAGTTATCGCGGGGGGCCAAATCAGCCCCAGCATTTT.

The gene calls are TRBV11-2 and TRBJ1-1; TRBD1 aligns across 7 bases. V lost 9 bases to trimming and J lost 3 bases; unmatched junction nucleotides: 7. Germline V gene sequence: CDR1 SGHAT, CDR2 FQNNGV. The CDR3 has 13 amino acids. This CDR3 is CASNRQGYTEAFF. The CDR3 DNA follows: TGTGCCAGTAACCGACAGGGTTACACTGAAGCTTTCTTT.

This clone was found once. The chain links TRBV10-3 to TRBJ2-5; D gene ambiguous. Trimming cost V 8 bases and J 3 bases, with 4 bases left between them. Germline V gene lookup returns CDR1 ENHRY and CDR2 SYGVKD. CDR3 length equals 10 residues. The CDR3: CAIRKETQYF. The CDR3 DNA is TGTGCCATCCGAAAAGAGACCCAGTACTTC.

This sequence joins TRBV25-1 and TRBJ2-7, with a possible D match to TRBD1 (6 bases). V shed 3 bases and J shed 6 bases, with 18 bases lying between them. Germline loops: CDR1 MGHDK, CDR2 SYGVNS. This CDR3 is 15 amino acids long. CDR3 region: CASSDRGAPNLEQYF. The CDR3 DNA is TGTGCCAGCAGTGACAGGGGAGCCCCTAATCTCGAGCAGTACTTC.

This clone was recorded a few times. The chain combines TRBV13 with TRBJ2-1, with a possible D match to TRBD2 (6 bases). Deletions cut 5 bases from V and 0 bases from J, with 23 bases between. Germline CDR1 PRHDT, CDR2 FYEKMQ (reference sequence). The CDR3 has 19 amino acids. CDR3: CASSPNFWAGGTSYNEQFF. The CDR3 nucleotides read TGTGCCAGCAGCCCCAACTTTTGGGCTGGAGGGACCTCCTACAATGAGCAGTTCTTC. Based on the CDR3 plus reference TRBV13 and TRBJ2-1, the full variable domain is AAGVIQSPRHLIKEKRETATLKCYPIPRHDTVYWYQQGPGQDPQFLISFYEKMQSDKGSIPDRFSAQQFSDYHSELNMSSLELGDSALYFCASSPNFWAGGTSYNEQFFGPGTRLTVL.

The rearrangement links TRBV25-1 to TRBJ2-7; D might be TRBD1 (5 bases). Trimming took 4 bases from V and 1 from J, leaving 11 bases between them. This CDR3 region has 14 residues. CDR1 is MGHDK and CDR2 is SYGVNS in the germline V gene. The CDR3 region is CASSVSRGSYEQYF. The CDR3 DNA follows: TGTGCCAGCAGTGTATCTAGGGGATCCTACGAGCAGTACTTC.

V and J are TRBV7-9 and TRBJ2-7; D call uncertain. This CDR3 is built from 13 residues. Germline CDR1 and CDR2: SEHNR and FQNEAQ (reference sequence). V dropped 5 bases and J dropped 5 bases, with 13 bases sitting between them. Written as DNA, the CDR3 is TGTGCCAGCAGCAAGATCTGGGGTAACGAGCAGTACTTC. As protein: CASSKIWGNEQYF.